One T cell receptor (beta chain) is described in this entry. The data derive from a study of blood T cell repertoires in COVID-19. Study as a whole: The samples span acute and convalescent COVID-19 from the United States, Italy and Spain. The cDNA or gDNA used as material had been derived from T cells, B-cell-depleted T cells, or PBMCs.

The authors' processing: From reference gene primer amplification, estimates of nucleated cell counts were derived. The method was immunoSEQ multiplex PCR; TCRdb's version includes in-frame clones alone and lacks a portion of them. V and J calls and clone size are as listed in that table; D and trimming were resolved from the DNA. The sample carries a few hundred thousand clones, about 85% recorded once. Per germline, CDR1 SGHTA and CDR2 FQGNSA. The CDR3 consists of 16 residues. The trim removed 3 bases at V and 1 base at J, leaving 4 bases unmatched. This TCR came from a man aged 25 to 40 with active or convalescent COVID-19. The chain is built from TRBV7-2 and TRBJ2-3; 10 positions match TRBD1. The sample comprised peripheral blood. The CDR3 spells CASSLTGTGGTDTQYF. CDR3 sequence (DNA): TGTGCCAGCAGCTTGACCGGGACAGGGGGCACAGATACGCAGTATTTT.